A single sample gave rise to the 12 T cell receptor beta chains below, sequenced in a study of blood T cell repertoires in COVID-19. Profiled with immunoSEQ multiplex PCR; TCRdb holds only in-frame clones, not every one. The data contain 210,000 or so clones, roughly 85% of them singletons. The sequencing input was PBMCs or T cells enriched from blood (not recorded which). These TCRs come from a woman aged 45-59 years who had been exposed to COVID-19.

The CDR3 DNA is TGTGCCAGCAGGCTTGACAGCGGCAGGGGGTATGGCTACACCTTC. Its protein is CASRLDSGRGYGYTF. The genes are TRBV27 and TRBJ1-2; 7 bases are shared with TRBD1. Unmatched junction bases numbered 12, after V lost 6 bases and J lost 5 bases. The CDR3 sequence is 15 residues long. CDR1 and CDR2 (germline): MNHEY, SMNVEV (reference sequence).

This chain joins TRBV2 and TRBJ2-2; D gene unclear. V gave up 7 bases and J gave up 0 bases, with 9 bases separating them. This CDR3 comprises 14 residues. Looked up from germline, CDR1 is SNHLY and CDR2 is FYNNEI. Here the CDR3 DNA reads TGTGCCAGCACTGAGAGCCCGAACACCGGGGAGCTGTTTTTT. This translates into CASTESPNTGELFF.

This chain uses TRBV19 with TRBJ1-1, with 8 nucleotides matching TRBD1. Germline CDR1 and CDR2: LNHDA and SQIVND (reference sequence). V trimming: 6 bases; J trimming: 10 bases; junction bases outside the gene matches: 4. This CDR3 comprises 11 residues. CDR3 in amino acids: CASRDRGRAFF. In DNA, the CDR3 is TGTGCCAGTAGAGACAGGGGTAGAGCTTTCTTT.

This clone has only a few counts. The J gene is TRBJ1-5, the V gene TRBV5-1, with D uncertain. V lost 1 base to trimming and J lost 0 bases, with 8 bases between them. The germline gives CDR1 SGHRS, CDR2 YFSETQ. The CDR3 sequence is 15 residues long. The chain's CDR3 is CASSLSGNSNQPQHF. CDR3 DNA sequence: TGCGCCAGCAGCTTGAGCGGGAATAGCAATCAGCCCCAGCATTTT. Full variable domain (outside the CDR3, taken from reference TRBV5-1 and TRBJ1-5): KAGVTQTPRYLIKTRGQQVTLSCSPISGHRSVSWYQQTPGQGLQFLFEYFSETQRNKGNFPGRFSGRQFSNSRSEMNVSTLELGDSALYLCASSLSGNSNQPQHFGDGTRLSIL.

This chain uses TRBV6-1 with TRBJ2-1; D is perhaps TRBD2 (5 bases). Germline V gives CDR1 MNHNS, CDR2 SASEGT. V was shortened by 2 bases and J by 6 bases, with 17 bases between the two germline ends. The CDR3 runs to 16 residues. DNA for the CDR3: TGTGCCAGCAGTGAACCGGGGATTGGAAGAGGCAATGAGCAGTTCTTC. Residues: CASSEPGIGRGNEQFF.

The J gene is TRBJ1-1, the V gene TRBV5-1; 10 bases align to TRBD1. The CDR3 has 14 amino acids. In germline, CDR1 is SGHRS, CDR2 YFSETQ. Trimming cost V 2 bases and J 6 bases; bases outside gene matches: 4. The CDR3 is CASSFDGQGAEAFF. Here the CDR3 DNA reads TGCGCCAGCAGCTTTGACGGACAGGGGGCTGAAGCTTTCTTT.

The chain has TRBV7-3 and TRBJ2-2; TRBD1 is a possible D gene (6 bases). Germline V gene data show CDR1 as SGHTA and CDR2 as FQGTGA. CDR3 length equals 15 residues. The V end lost 5 bases, the J end lost 4 bases, and 14 bases lay between the germline ends. The CDR3 DNA reads TGTGCCAGCAGCCGTACAGGGCCAATCACCGGGGAGCTGTTTTTT. Translated: CASSRTGPITGELFF.

The chain joins TRBV5-1 to TRBJ2-1; the D gene is possibly TRBD2 (6 bases). The CDR3 contains 13 residues. CDR1 is SGHRS, CDR2 YFSETQ, per germline. Trimming shortened V by 0 bases and J by 9 bases, and 10 bases separated the two germline ends. The CDR3 spells CASSLVPEGEQFF. DNA for the CDR3: TGCGCCAGCAGCTTGGTCCCGGAGGGTGAGCAGTTCTTC.

This clone is a singleton in its sample. The genes are TRBV24-1 and TRBJ2-1, with D unclear. V was trimmed by 7 bases and J by 4 bases, leaving 13 bases between them. This CDR3 spans 14 amino acids. In germline, CDR1 is KGHDR, CDR2 SFDVKD. The CDR3 loop reads CATSPEIGYNEQFF. In DNA, the CDR3 is TGTGCCACCAGCCCCGAGATCGGGTACAATGAGCAGTTCTTC.

This clone was counted a single time. The chain employs TRBV5-1 and TRBJ1-1; TRBD1 agrees at 7 bases. Unmatched junction bases numbered 8, after V lost 4 bases and J lost 5 bases. The CDR3 sequence is 14 residues long. Per the germline V gene, CDR1 is SGHRS and CDR2 is YFSETQ. The DNA of the CDR3 is TGCGCCAGCAGCCCAGGGGGGCAGGGAACTGAAGCTTTCTTT. Amino acid sequence: CASSPGGQGTEAFF.

V usage is TRBV7-9 and J usage is TRBJ2-5; TRBD1 matches 9 bases. The CDR3 covers 16 residues. V was pared by 6 bases and J by 5 bases, with 13 bases of the junction left unmatched. Germline-derived CDR1 and CDR2 are SEHNR and FQNEAQ (reference sequence). The CDR3 coding sequence is TGTGCCAGCAGTTGGCGACAGGGGGATATACGGGAGACCCAGTACTTC. This encodes CASSWRQGDIRETQYF.

CDR3 DNA: TGTGCCTGGAGTAGACTGGGGACAGGGCACGGCTACACCTTC. It encodes CAWSRLGTGHGYTF. The rearrangement links TRBV30 to TRBJ1-2, with 9 bases identical to TRBD1. Unmatched junction bases numbered 9, after V lost 2 bases and J lost 8 bases. The CDR3 has 14 residues. Germline V lookup: CDR1 GTSNPN, CDR2 SVGIG (reference sequence).